This T cell receptor beta chain was retrieved from a study of T cells in Graves' hyperthyroidism and ophthalmopathy (dated 2019 in TCRdb). Broadly, across the study: Peripheral blood samples were taken at the time of initial diagnosis, prior to any treatment. A discovery cohort of about a hundred patients, about 43 with Graves' ophthalmopathy and 55 to 60 with stable Graves' hyperthyroidism, was used to find distinguishing TCR V-J signatures. An independent validation cohort of under 20 hyperthyroidism patients and approximately 17 patients who later progressed to ophthalmopathy tested prospective prediction of ophthalmopathy. For training and testing, the 100 or so patients in the discovery cohort were randomly divided in a 7:3 ratio. In about 6 Graves' hyperthyroidism patients, the study also compared T-cell repertoires from thyroid tissue with T-cell repertoires from blood. Following sampling, methimazole starting at 30 mg daily was given to hyperthyroidism patients, and high-dose intravenous methylprednisolone was given to ophthalmopathy patients. The paper reports TCR Vbeta CDR3 sequencing of some 140 peripheral blood samples: over 40 ophthalmopathy, over 70 hyperthyroidism and around 17 progressor patients. Summary of the overall study and its limitations: Most expanded thyroid clonotypes (frequency above 0.001) were also found in blood, which suggests that blood repertoires may mirror thyroid immune responses. A model built on a 13 V-J signature distinguished ophthalmopathy from stable hyperthyroidism, reaching 85% to 90% sensitivity and under 84% specificity in cross-validation and 80%/75% in testing. In validation, the model predicted progression to ophthalmopathy with around 71% sensitivity and roughly 72% specificity, a median of 6.5 months before onset. Sample size was not statistically predetermined, and blinding of investigators to group allocation was not performed.

Moderately to severely active disease, a Clinical Activity Score of at least 3, a NOSPECS grade of at least 4, and a duration under 3 months were present in ophthalmopathy patients. The study excluded patients with uncontrolled infections, other autoimmune diseases, pregnancy or lactation. Diagnoses were established on the basis of clinical symptoms, serum thyroxine and TRAb, thyroid ultrasound, and orbital computed tomography. Ficoll-Paque density gradient centrifugation was used to isolate PBMCs from approximately 10 ml of fresh peripheral blood. Total RNA was extracted using Trizol reagent, and RNA quality was assessed on an Agilent 2100 Bioanalyzer. Amplification of TCR beta CDR3 regions was carried out from RNA transcripts. The TCR CDR3 was subjected to a first round of RT-PCR using the HTBI primer set and the Qiagen OneStep RT-PCR kit. A second multiplex PCR round built the libraries, followed by size selection and purification. The libraries were sequenced on an Illumina HiSeq2000 using paired-end 100 bp reads. The paper's data handling went like this. SOAPnuke was used to process the raw data, removing reads that contained adapters or uncalled bases, had a mean Phred below 15, or lacked an exact match to the constant primer or identifier. COPE v1.2.5 was used to merge the high-quality paired reads, and each unique nucleotide sequence was defined as a clonotype. Clonotypes were aligned to IMGT TRBV, TRBD and TRBJ reference segments using MiTCR v1.1. Only V-J combinations with frequency above 0.0001, covering 99% to 99.2% of repertoires, were analysed. A TCS score was defined as the ratio between F50 (clonal expansion) and ExV (chaos), using BLOSUM62-based TCRdist between CDR3 peptides within each V-J. Welch's t-statistics and random forest reduced roughly 540 V-J features to about 13, which were used in a naive Bayes classifier (R e1071). Thyroid-blood repertoire similarity was quantified with the Morisita-Horn index. In-frame beta chains were kept once TCRdb had trimmed the public reads at Q25 with fastp and called clones with MiXCR. When rows share a CDR3 protein, they turn into one entry using the most common DNA and genes. These V and J calls are TCRdb output, not the study's own analysis. The sample includes roughly 560,000 distinct CDR3 sequences, with about 15% observed a single time. The ten largest clones capture 3.5% to 4.5% of the sample.

This clonotype was picked up many times. Its antigen remains undetermined. No base quality information exists; no much larger clone differs at one position. From V the trimming removes 2 bases and from J it removes 6 bases, while the gene matches leave 2 bases of the junction unaccounted for. Per the germline V gene, MDHEN is the CDR1 and SYDVKM is the CDR2. The CDR3 runs 13 residues from the cysteine to the phenylalanine. Only the CDR3 DNA is retained, 39 bases long and in frame from the first base. The sequence was collected from a woman in her 40s with Graves' ophthalmopathy. Input material: blood. The rearrangement combines TRBV28 with TRBJ1-2; the junction holds 8 bases that match TRBD1. The encoded CDR3 is CASSLRTGNGYTF. The nucleotide sequence is TGTGCCAGCAGTTTAAGGACAGGGAATGGCTACACCTTC.